This TCR beta chain was recorded in a study of human CD4 T cells and Enterobacteriaceae (TCRdb year 2020). Looking at the study overall: E. coli, K. pneumoniae, E. aerogenes, S. flexneri, S. sonnei, S. typhimurium and S. aureus served as the stimulating bacteria and were heat-inactivated after culture. Broad study findings and their caveats: Enterobacteriaceae-reactive repertoires were polyclonal but contained fewer clonotypes than S. aureus- or M. tuberculosis-reactive repertoires, and they co-clustered together. Clonotypes shared across Enterobacteriaceae cultures made up about 26-50% of unique rearrangements but roughly 66-93% of templates; sharing with control bacteria was rare.

Proliferating activated T cells were FACS-sorted as CFSE-low CD25+ ICOS+ cells after roughly 6-7 days. Sorted memory CD4+ T cells were CFSE-labeled and cultured at a 2:1 ratio with irradiated autologous monocytes pulsed with antigen. Memory CD4+ T cells, defined as all CD4+ cells except CD45RA+CCR7+CD95- naive cells, were FACS-sorted on a FACSAria III to over 95% purity. Healthy donor blood was obtained from blood donation centers in Switzerland. Positive selection with CD4 and CD14 magnetic microbeads was used to enrich total CD4+ T cells and monocytes. Before sorting, CD8+, CD14+, CD16+, CD56+, CD19+ and CD25-bright cells were excluded. Heat inactivation of the bacteria was done at 60 degrees C for roughly two hours, with the bacteria added at around 2.2 particles per monocyte, while M. tuberculosis lysate was used at approximately 3.2 ug/ml. Sequencing of TCR Vbeta genes was performed on CFSE-low memory CD4+ T cells that proliferated following primary stimulation with Enterobacteriaceae or control bacteria. Across two independent experiments, two to four different donors were used to analyze each bacteria-reactive repertoire. Peripheral blood mononuclear cells were isolated from donor blood using Ficoll-Paque Plus.

This clone is termed medium-sized (0.01 to 0.1%). Per-nucleotide qualities are absent, and no much larger clonotype sits a single base away. The CFSE-low antigen-reactive cultures were sequenced at survey level, which gave a detection sensitivity of one cell in 40,000. Genomic DNA was extracted from cell pellets with the QIAamp DNA Micro Kit, and its quantity and purity were checked by spectrophotometry. The immunoSEQ multiplex PCR assay was used to amplify TCR Vbeta CDR3 regions. The Illumina HiSeq platform was used to sequence the amplicons. Each retrieved sequence was 87 nucleotides long and included the CDR3 region. The study's own analysis went as follows. Each unique productive TCR Vbeta nucleotide sequence counted as a clonotype and was quantified by productive template frequency from ImmunoSEQ Analyzer V3.0. A threshold set at the top 5th percentile of each frequency-ranked repertoire was used to define expanded clonotypes. Repertoire overlap was computed as Chao-Jaccard with the R package fossil and visualized by nonmetric multidimensional scaling with the R package MASS. As stored in TCRdb, this immuneACCESS dataset retains in-frame rearrangements with V and J assigned. A fraction of the clones does not appear; measured against another copy, unresolved V genes explain less than half of the discrepancy, and the remainder lacks a known reason. V, J and clone size are those of that table, while D and trimming were read from the DNA. The sample has over 450 clones on record, over 30% of them singletons. The ten biggest clones cover 20% to 30% of the sample.

Sequenced sample: bacteria-reactive CD4+ T cells grown in culture. In the paper's terms, the cell subset or site label means: CFSE-low proliferating memory CD4 T cells sorted after in vitro stimulation with a heat-inactivated bacterium or M. tuberculosis lysate. The receptor was derived from a human donor in good health.

The CDR3 region reads CASSLSGGYSNQPQHF. The DNA reads TGTGCCAGCAGTTTATCGGGGGGTTATAGCAATCAGCCCCAGCATTTT. The chain links TRBV28 with TRBJ1-5, with TRBD1 tentatively as D gene (5 bases match). According to the germline V gene, CDR1 reads MDHEN and CDR2 reads SYDVKM. V and J lose 1 base and 0 bases, and a span of 10 bases separates them. From cysteine to phenylalanine, the CDR3 is 16 amino acids long. Just the 48-base CDR3 DNA is kept, in frame starting at base 1.